Following are 5 T cell receptor beta chains from one sample sequenced in a study of T-cell memory formation after mild COVID-19. TCRdb fed the 5' RACE reads into MiXCR, producing one record per CDR3 protein. The sample has about 420,000 distinct CDR3 sequences; 20% to 25% are singletons. The sample was PBMCs or a T cell subset sorted from them (not recorded which). The receptor set was obtained from an adult woman who had mild COVID-19 (a few samples of this study predate the infection). Cell type and time point are not known.

The V gene is TRBV7-6, the J gene TRBJ2-7; 7 positions agree with TRBD1. In germline, CDR1 is SGHVS, CDR2 FNYEAQ. This CDR3 is 15 amino acids long. V lost 5 bases to trimming and J lost 2 bases; unmatched junction nucleotides: 9. CDR3 bases: TGTGCCAGCAGCCCCCGACAGGGTACTACCTACGAGCAGTACTTC. It translates to CASSPRQGTTYEQYF.

A few counts support this clonotype. The V call is TRBV5-5, the J call TRBJ2-7; 11 bases agree with TRBD1. The CDR3 is 13 residues long. Trimming took 7 bases from V and 0 from J; bases not matched to a gene: 0. From germline, CDR1 is SGHKS and CDR2 YYEKEE (reference sequence). The CDR3 coding sequence is TGTGCCAGCGGGACAGGGGGCTCCTACGAGCAGTACTTC. Its translation: CASGTGGSYEQYF.

This clonotype was observed a few times. V gene TRBV6-5 combines with J gene TRBJ2-5; 8 nucleotides agree with TRBD1. V gave up 3 bases and J gave up 5 bases; unmatched junction bases: 8. The CDR3 has 15 residues. Germline CDR1 is MNHEY and CDR2 is SVGAGI. The CDR3 sequence: CASSYLNGQGETQYF. The CDR3, as DNA: TGTGCCAGCAGTTATCTTAACGGACAGGGTGAGACCCAGTACTTC.

The V call is TRBV29-1, the J call TRBJ1-2, with D maybe TRBD1 (5 bases). Trimming removed 1 base from V and 2 bases from J, with 11 bases in between. The CDR3 sequence is 14 residues long. Germline assignment: CDR1 SQVTM and CDR2 ANQGSEA. The CDR3 loop is CSVEGQGGNYGYTF. In nucleotides, the CDR3 is TGCAGCGTTGAAGGGCAGGGTGGCAACTATGGCTACACCTTC.

The chain joins TRBV7-9 to TRBJ2-1, with 8 bases lining up with TRBD2. CDR1 is SEHNR, CDR2 FQNEAQ, per germline (reference sequence). The junction had 8 bases not matched to a gene; V was cut back by 5 bases and J by 5 bases. The CDR3 totals 15 residues. CDR3 sequence reads: CASSVAGGHNNEQFF. The CDR3 DNA sequence: TGTGCCAGCAGCGTCGCGGGGGGTCACAACAATGAGCAGTTCTTC.